Shown below are 3 T cell receptor beta chains from a single sample sequenced in a study of OX40 agonist ivuxolimab in advanced cancers. The data were produced by immunoSEQ multiplex PCR, yet TCRdb's version contains in-frame clones alone and is incomplete. The data hold about 22,000 clones, with over 75% observed a single time. Specimen: CD4+ or CD8+ T cells sorted from blood, collected in a trial of the OX40 agonist ivuxolimab. These receptors were taken from an adult with an advanced solid tumor such as melanoma, head and neck, liver or kidney cancer.

The rearrangement links TRBV10-3 to TRBJ1-6; 7 bases map to TRBD1. The CDR3 loop spans 14 amino acids. Germline CDR1 ENHRY, CDR2 SYGVKD. Germline trimming cut 6 bases from V and 15 bases from J; bases unmatched to any gene: 14. The DNA of the CDR3 is TGTGCCATCAGCACCGGGACAGATCTCGGGCTCCTCCACTTT. It specifies CAISTGTDLGLLHF.

The chain combines TRBV9 with TRBJ2-2, with D possibly being TRBD1 (7 bases). The V end lost 3 bases, the J end lost 1 base, and 13 bases lay between the germline ends. This CDR3 spans 16 amino acids. The germline CDR1 and CDR2 sequences are SGDLS and YYNGEE. The CDR3 nucleotides read TGTGCCAGCAGCGGTCCAGGGGGAGGGAACACCGGGGAGCTGTTTTTT. Translated, it gives CASSGPGGGNTGELFF.

The chain has TRBV9 and TRBJ1-1; the D gene is possibly TRBD1 (5 bases). CDR1 is SGDLS, CDR2 YYNGEE, per germline. V shed 0 bases and J shed 3 bases, with 18 bases lying between them. The CDR3 runs 17 residues. The CDR3 DNA follows: TGTGCCAGCAGCGTAGAGTGGGAGGAGGGGTCGGACACTGAAGCTTTCTTT. Its protein is CASSVEWEEGSDTEAFF.